The 27 T cell receptor beta chains listed next were all sequenced from one sample in a study of T cell responses to AZD1222 COVID-19 vaccine. This table comes from immunoSEQ multiplex PCR, and its TCRdb copy is limited to in-frame clones, with some not included. In the table there are over 60,000 clones, about 80% of which are singletons. The sequenced sample was peripheral blood, obtained 28 days after the second AZD1222 dose. These receptors all come from an adult who received the AZD1222 COVID-19 vaccine.

CDR3 sequence: CASSTRQGGQPQHF. The CDR3 DNA reads TGTGCCAGCAGTACCCGACAGGGCGGTCAGCCCCAGCATTTT. The chain couples TRBV28 to TRBJ1-5, with 7 bases lining up with TRBD1. V lost 5 bases to trimming and J lost 6 bases; unmatched junction nucleotides: 7. This CDR3 spans 14 amino acids. Germline V gives CDR1 MDHEN, CDR2 SYDVKM.

The V and J genes are TRBV7-9 and TRBJ2-1; 9 bases match TRBD1. The CDR3 extends over 16 amino acids. J lost 7 bases, V lost 5 bases, and 12 bases had no gene match. CDR1 and CDR2 from the germline V gene are SEHNR and FQNEAQ (reference sequence). CDR3 coding DNA: TGTGCCAGCAGCCCATACAGGGGGCGGCTGAAGAATGAGCAGTTCTTC. It codes for CASSPYRGRLKNEQFF.

The chain carries TRBV7-2 and TRBJ1-2; 7 bases agree with TRBD1. Trimming at V came to 3 bases and at J to 0 bases, leaving 4 bases not matched to a gene. The CDR3 spans 15 residues. Per germline, CDR1 SGHTA and CDR2 FQGNSA. The CDR3 DNA is TGTGCCAGCAGCTTCGGGGACAGAACTAACTATGGCTACACCTTC. Translation gives CASSFGDRTNYGYTF.

The chain combines TRBV7-6 with TRBJ1-1, with D maybe TRBD1 (5 bases). V was pared by 1 base and J by 4 bases, with 16 bases between. CDR1 and CDR2 (germline): SGHVS, FNYEAQ. This CDR3 region has 16 residues. The CDR3 DNA reads as TGTGCCAGCAGCTTAGTCGCCCGGGGGACGGGCACTGAAGCTTTCTTT. It specifies CASSLVARGTGTEAFF.

The rearrangement joins TRBV11-1 to TRBJ2-1, with D unclear. The germline CDR1 and CDR2 sequences are SGHAT and FQDESV (reference sequence). Trimming cost V 3 bases and J 3 bases, with 9 bases left between them. The CDR3 contains 14 residues. The DNA for the CDR3 is TGTGCCAGCAGCTTCTGGGTCGACTACAATGAGCAGTTCTTC. As protein: CASSFWVDYNEQFF. The variable domain in full, with the rest retrieved from reference TRBV11-1 and TRBJ2-1, is EAEVAQSPRYKITEKSQAVAFWCDPISGHATLYWYRQILGQGPELLVQFQDESVVDDSQLPKDRFSAERLKGVDSTLKIQPAELGDSAMYLCASSFWVDYNEQFFGPGTRLTVL.

The chain couples TRBV19 to TRBJ1-6; 8 bases fit TRBD1. The V and J ends lost 4 bases and 8 bases, in that order; junction bases with no gene match: 7. Germline V CDR1 and CDR2: LNHDA, SQIVND (reference sequence). The CDR3 runs to 15 residues. The CDR3 sequence is CASSKDRERYSPLHF. DNA of the CDR3: TGTGCCAGTAGTAAGGACAGGGAGCGGTATTCACCCCTCCACTTT.

The chain uses TRBV6-2 or TRBV6-3 and TRBJ2-3; TRBD2 matches 9 bases. The germline V gene has CDR1 MNHEY and CDR2 SVGEGT. Losses at the gene ends were 5 bases for V and 9 bases for J; bases not matched to a gene: 12. This CDR3 is built from 15 residues. The CDR3: CASSRGGAGERTQYF. DNA of the CDR3: TGTGCCAGCAGTCGCGGGGGGGCGGGAGAAAGAACGCAGTATTTT.

This chain connects TRBV18 to TRBJ1-5, with a tentative D call TRBD1 (5 bases). The CDR3 runs to 17 residues. The V end lost 2 bases, the J end lost 4 bases, and 18 bases lay between the germline ends. CDR1 and CDR2 (germline): KGHSH, LQKENI. The DNA for the CDR3 is TGTGCCAGCTCACCAATGGGGACGGGTCGGTCAAATCAGCCCCAGCATTTT. Translation: CASSPMGTGRSNQPQHF.

The chain is built from TRBV10-1 and TRBJ2-2, with D hard to call. CDR1 is WNHNN, CDR2 SYGVQD, per germline (reference sequence). V lost 0 bases, J lost 5 bases, and 13 bases lay in between. The CDR3 runs to 16 residues. CDR3 DNA sequence: TGCGCCAGCAGTGAGTCGCTAGGGCCCAAAACCGGGGAGCTGTTTTTT. Encoded protein: CASSESLGPKTGELFF.

J is TRBJ1-6 and V is TRBV6-2 or TRBV6-3; TRBD1 matches 7 bases. The CDR3 consists of 15 residues. With V trimmed by 4 bases and J by 7 bases, 7 bases remained unmatched. Germline assignment: CDR1 MNHEY and CDR2 SVGEGT. The CDR3 DNA sequence: TGTGCCAGCAGTTCCTTGACAGGGAAAAATTCACCCCTCCACTTT. This sequence encodes CASSSLTGKNSPLHF.

DNA of the CDR3: TGTGCCAGTAGTATTGGCCTAGCGCTAAATGAGCAGTTCTTC. Its protein is CASSIGLALNEQFF. The V gene is TRBV19, the J gene TRBJ2-1; a possible D gene is TRBD2 (6 bases). The V end lost 3 bases, the J end lost 7 bases, and 13 bases lay between the germline ends. CDR1 and CDR2 from the germline V gene are LNHDA and SQIVND (reference sequence). CDR3 size: 14 residues.

V usage is TRBV6-5 and J usage is TRBJ2-7; D possibly corresponds to TRBD1 (5 bases). Between the trimmed V and J ends, which lost 0 bases and 7 bases, there was a span of 13 bases. The CDR3 is 14 amino acids. Germline assignment: CDR1 MNHEY and CDR2 SVGAGI. The CDR3 reads CASSYSKWGWEQYF. The CDR3 coding sequence is TGTGCCAGCAGTTACTCGAAGTGGGGCTGGGAGCAGTACTTC.

The chain recombines TRBV2 with TRBJ1-1; D not resolved. The CDR3 runs 13 residues. Trimming left V 2 bases short and J 2 bases short, with 6 bases between. The germline CDR1 and CDR2 sequences are SNHLY and FYNNEI. This chain's CDR3 is CASSENRNTEAFF. The CDR3 nucleotides are TGTGCCAGCAGTGAAAACAGAAACACTGAAGCTTTCTTT.

This clone was seen a handful of times. CDR3 loop: CAIRGTDVDEKLFF. The CDR3 DNA follows: TGTGCCATCAGGGGGACAGACGTGGATGAAAAACTGTTTTTT. The V call is TRBV10-3, the J call TRBJ1-4; TRBD1 matches at 7 bases. Germline lookup yields CDR1 ENHRY and CDR2 SYGVKD. J was trimmed by 6 bases and V by 6 bases; bases with no gene match: 7. The CDR3 loop spans 14 amino acids.

The rearrangement joins TRBV5-6 to TRBJ2-5; D call uncertain. The CDR3 has 15 residues. The V and J ends lost 4 bases and 5 bases respectively, with 18 bases between them. The germline V gene encodes CDR1 SGHDT and CDR2 YYEEEE. The CDR3 region is CASSGGSAPSETQYF. The DNA for the CDR3 is TGTGCCAGCAGCGGTGGCTCTGCCCCCAGCGAGACCCAGTACTTC.

V gene TRBV7-9 combines with J gene TRBJ2-7, with a tentative D call TRBD1 (6 bases). Deletions cut 5 bases from V and 1 base from J, with 15 bases between. Germline CDR1 is SEHNR and CDR2 is FQNEAQ (reference sequence). The CDR3 spans 15 residues. DNA of the CDR3: TGTGCCAGCAGCGTAACAGGGTGGAGGTCCTACGAGCAGTACTTC. Protein product: CASSVTGWRSYEQYF.

The CDR3 loop reads CAWSEGDTQYF. For the CDR3, the DNA is TGTGCCTGGAGTGAGGGAGATACGCAGTATTTT. The chain employs TRBV30 and TRBJ2-3; no firm D call. The CDR3 covers 11 residues. The V end was cut by 1 base, the J end by 5 bases, with 4 bases between. Germline lookup yields CDR1 GTSNPN and CDR2 SVGIG (reference sequence).

This clone was observed once. The chain joins TRBV6-5 to TRBJ1-1, with 8 positions matching TRBD1. CDR1 MNHEY and CDR2 SVGAGI come from the germline V gene. The CDR3 totals 15 residues. Trimming at V came to 6 bases and at J to 1 base, leaving 7 bases not matched to a gene. CDR3 in amino acids: CASRRTGTGNTEAFF. CDR3 DNA sequence: TGTGCCAGCAGGCGGACCGGGACAGGGAACACTGAAGCTTTCTTT.

In this sample, this clone turned up once. The chain has TRBV4-1 and TRBJ2-1; 7 bases match TRBD2. CDR3 length: 15 residues. V shed 0 bases, J shed 10 bases, and the junction held 9 bases outside the gene matches. Germline CDR1 and CDR2: MGHRA and YSYEKL. The CDR3 DNA sequence: TGCGCCAGCAGCCAAGATCTAGGTAGCGGGTGGGAGCAGTTCTTC. This sequence encodes CASSQDLGSGWEQFF.

This chain links TRBV30 with TRBJ1-3; 9 bases agree with TRBD1. Germline V lookup: CDR1 GTSNPN, CDR2 SVGIG (reference sequence). The CDR3 spans 13 residues. With 5 bases clipped from V and 4 bases from J, the junction kept 3 bases outside the gene matches. The CDR3 spells CAWGTGGGNTIYF. As DNA, the CDR3 is TGTGCCTGGGGTACAGGGGGCGGAAACACCATATATTTT.

This chain joins TRBV3-1 (or the pseudogene TRBV3-2) and TRBJ1-5, with D perhaps TRBD1 (5 bases). This CDR3 spans 14 amino acids. V was pared by 1 base and J by 6 bases, with 10 bases between. Germline CDR1 LGHDT, CDR2 YNNKEL (reference sequence). The CDR3: CASSQGGGGQPQHF. The CDR3 DNA is TGTGCCAGCAGCCAAGGGGGCGGGGGTCAGCCCCAGCATTTT.

In nucleotides, the CDR3 is TGTGCCAGCAGCGTAGGTAGCGGGGGGGACAATGAGCAGTTCTTC. Translating it yields CASSVGSGGDNEQFF. The chain has TRBV9 and TRBJ2-1; 11 bases map to TRBD2. The V gene end was trimmed by 0 bases and the J gene end by 5 bases; junction bases not matched to a gene: 1. The CDR3 is made up of 15 amino acids. CDR1 and CDR2 from the germline V gene are SGDLS and YYNGEE.

The genes are TRBV7-8 and TRBJ2-3, with D tentatively TRBD2 (5 bases). The CDR3 extends over 16 amino acids. CDR1 is SGHVS and CDR2 is FQNEAQ in the germline V gene. The V end was cut by 5 bases, the J end by 4 bases, with 19 bases between. Written as DNA, the CDR3 is TGTGCCAGCAGCCCTCAATCGGGGAACTTTCCAGATACGCAGTATTTT. Its translation is CASSPQSGNFPDTQYF.

This sequence joins TRBV9 and TRBJ1-4, with D unclear. Trimming pared 3 bases from V and 4 bases from J, leaving 22 bases between. CDR1 and CDR2 from the germline V gene are SGDLS and YYNGEE. CDR3 length: 18 amino acids. DNA for the CDR3: TGTGCCAGCAGCGCCTCCCAGGCCCAGTTGAGCGGTAATGAAAAACTGTTTTTT. It translates to CASSASQAQLSGNEKLFF.

The chain joins TRBV3-1 (or the pseudogene TRBV3-2) to TRBJ2-1, with 13 bases matching TRBD2. Germline V gene sequence: CDR1 LGHDT, CDR2 YNNKEL (reference sequence). The ends lost 4 bases at V and 9 bases at J; junction bases unmatched: 6. The CDR3 length is 15 residues. This CDR3 reads CASSPLAGGRREQFF. The CDR3 DNA follows: TGTGCCAGCAGCCCACTAGCGGGGGGGCGTCGTGAGCAGTTCTTC.

The chain joins TRBV7-8 to TRBJ2-2, with a tentative D call TRBD1 (5 bases). This CDR3 is built from 18 residues. The germline V gene encodes CDR1 SGHVS and CDR2 FQNEAQ. The V gene lost 1 base and the J gene lost 6 bases, with 21 bases spanning the gap. The CDR3 DNA is TGTGCCAGCAGCTTAGTAGTTGGGGCCGCAGGAAACCCCGGGGAGCTGTTTTTT. Its translation is CASSLVVGAAGNPGELFF.

V is TRBV11-2 and J is TRBJ2-2, with 7 bases matching TRBD2. The V gene's germline CDR1 is SGHAT and CDR2 FQNNGV. With 4 bases clipped from V and 1 base from J, the junction kept 3 bases outside the gene matches. CDR3 length: 15 residues. CDR3 sequence (DNA): TGTGCCAGCAGCTCAACTAGCGAGAACACCGGGGAGCTGTTTTTT. Translated, it gives CASSSTSENTGELFF.